The 2 T cell receptor beta chains below come from one sample, sequenced in a study of T cells in Graves' hyperthyroidism and ophthalmopathy. Researchers took RNA transcripts and amplified the TCR beta CDR3 regions from them. HTBI primers drove first-round RT-PCR of the TCR CDR3. One entry per CDR3 protein results from TCRdb running MiXCR on the multiplex PCR reads. The profile shows roughly 510,000 distinct CDR3 sequences, approximately 48% of them singletons. Sequencing was carried out using peripheral blood or thyroid tissue (not recorded which). The receptors shown here come from an adult woman with Graves' disease, either hyperthyroidism or ophthalmopathy (not recorded which).

This clonotype was seen at least ten times. The gene calls are TRBV7-3 and TRBJ1-2; tentatively, D is TRBD1 (5 bases). Trimming shortened V by 5 bases and J by 2 bases, and 9 bases separated the two germline ends. This CDR3 contains 13 residues. Germline loops: CDR1 SGHTA, CDR2 FQGTGA. The CDR3 region is CASSEDRNYGYTF. CDR3 bases: TGTGCCAGCAGCGAAGACAGAAACTATGGCTACACCTTC.

To note about this clonotype: A read error may explain this, as a much larger clone is one base away. The J gene is TRBJ2-5, the V gene TRBV9, with D possibly being TRBD1 (7 bases). Germline V gives CDR1 SGDLS, CDR2 YYNGEE. This CDR3 region has 14 residues. The CDR3 nucleotides are TGTGCCAGCAGCGGCGGGACAGCCCAAGGGACCCAGTACTTC. Protein: CASSGGTAQGTQYF.